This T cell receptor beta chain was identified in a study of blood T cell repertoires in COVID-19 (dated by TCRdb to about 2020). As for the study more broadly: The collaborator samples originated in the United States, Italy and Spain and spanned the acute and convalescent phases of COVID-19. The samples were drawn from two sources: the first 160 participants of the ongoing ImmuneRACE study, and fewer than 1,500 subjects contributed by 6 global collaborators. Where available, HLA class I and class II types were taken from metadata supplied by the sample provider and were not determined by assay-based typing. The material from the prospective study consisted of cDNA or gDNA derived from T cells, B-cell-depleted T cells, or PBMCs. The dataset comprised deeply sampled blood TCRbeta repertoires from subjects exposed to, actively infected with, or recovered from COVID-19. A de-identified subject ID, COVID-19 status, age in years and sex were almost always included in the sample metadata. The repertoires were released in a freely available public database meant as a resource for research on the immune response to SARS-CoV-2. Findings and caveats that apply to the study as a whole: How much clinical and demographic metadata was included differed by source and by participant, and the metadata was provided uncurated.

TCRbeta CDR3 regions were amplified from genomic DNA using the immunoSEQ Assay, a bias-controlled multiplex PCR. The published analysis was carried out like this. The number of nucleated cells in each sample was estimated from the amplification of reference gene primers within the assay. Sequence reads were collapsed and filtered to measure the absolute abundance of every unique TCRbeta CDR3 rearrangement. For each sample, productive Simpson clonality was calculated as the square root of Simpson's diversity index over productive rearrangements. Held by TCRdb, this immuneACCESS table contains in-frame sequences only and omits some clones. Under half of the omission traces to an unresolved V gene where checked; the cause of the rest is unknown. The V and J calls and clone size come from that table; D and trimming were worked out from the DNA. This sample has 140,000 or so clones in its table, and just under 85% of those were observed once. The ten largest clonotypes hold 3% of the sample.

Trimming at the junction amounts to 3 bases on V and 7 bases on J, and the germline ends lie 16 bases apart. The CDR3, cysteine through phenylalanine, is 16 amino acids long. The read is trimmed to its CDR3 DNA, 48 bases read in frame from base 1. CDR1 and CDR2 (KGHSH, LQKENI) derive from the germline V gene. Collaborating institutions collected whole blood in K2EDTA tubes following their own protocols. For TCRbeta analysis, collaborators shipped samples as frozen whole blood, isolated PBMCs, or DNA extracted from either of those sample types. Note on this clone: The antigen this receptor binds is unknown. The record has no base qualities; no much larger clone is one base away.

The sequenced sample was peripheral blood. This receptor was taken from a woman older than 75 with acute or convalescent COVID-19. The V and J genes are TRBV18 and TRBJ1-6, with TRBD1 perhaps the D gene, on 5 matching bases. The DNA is TGTGCCAGCTCACCCGGCATGGCAGGGTTCAATTCACCCCTCCACTTT. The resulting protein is CASSPGMAGFNSPLHF.